A single sample is the source of the 12 T cell receptor beta chains below, sequenced in a study of molecular identifiers for immune sequencing clone quantification. Each CDR3 protein is one row after TCRdb ran MiXCR on the PCR reads. This table holds about 65,000 distinct CDR3 sequences, around 20% found once. The source material was naive CD8+ T cells from blood, with Jurkat cell RNA spiked in. This sample's subset: FACS-sorted CD8+CD4-CCR7+CD45RA+ naive T cells. Receptor source: a human donor in good health. Some libraries in this study had Jurkat cell RNA spiked in.

The sample holds many counts of this clonotype. V usage is TRBV6-2 or TRBV6-3 and J usage is TRBJ2-3; D gene ambiguous. The CDR3 runs to 17 residues. From germline, CDR1 is MNHEY and CDR2 SVGEGT. The V gene lost 0 bases and the J gene lost 2 bases, with 15 bases spanning the gap. CDR3: CASSYSSGQTNTDTQYF. CDR3 coding DNA: TGTGCCAGCAGTTACTCTAGTGGGCAGACCAACACAGATACGCAGTATTTT.

This clonotype has ten or more counts. The CDR3 DNA is TGTGCCAGCAGCCAAGAAGTGGCAGATACGCAGTATTTT. This encodes CASSQEVADTQYF. The chain recombines TRBV14 with TRBJ2-3; no reliable D call. Germline V gives CDR1 SGHDN, CDR2 FVKESK. The CDR3 runs 13 residues. Between the trimmed V and J ends, which lost 0 bases and 4 bases, there was a span of 5 bases.

A remark on this clonotype: One junction end disagrees with the germline gene, perhaps due to a read error. The chain links TRBV15 to TRBJ1-1; D may be TRBD1 (5 bases). The CDR3 loop spans 14 amino acids. Germline-derived CDR1 and CDR2 are LNHNV and YYDKDF (reference sequence). The CDR3 loop is CATSKDSMNTGAFF. DNA of the CDR3: TGTGCCACCAGCAAAGACAGTATGAACACTGGAGCTTTCTTT. The variable domain in full, completed from reference TRBV15 and TRBJ1-1, reads DAMVIQNPRYQVTQFGKPVTLSCSQTLNHNVMYWYQQKSSQAPKLLFHYYDKDFNNEADTPDNFQSRRPNTSFCFLDIRSPGLGDTAMYLCATSKDSMNTGAFFGQGTRLTVV.

With respect to this clonotype: A read error may explain this, as a much larger clone is one base away. The chain recombines TRBV6-2 or TRBV6-3 with TRBJ2-2, with 8 positions matching TRBD1. Germline V gives CDR1 MNHEY, CDR2 SVGEGT. This CDR3 has 15 residues. Losses at the gene ends were 5 bases for V and 7 bases for J; bases not matched to a gene: 9. In nucleotides, the CDR3 is TGTGCCAGCAGTCGTCCCGGGACAGGAATCGGGGAGCTGTTTTTT. Protein product: CASSRPGTGIGELFF.

This clonotype was observed many times. The chain uses TRBV12-3 or TRBV12-4 and TRBJ2-5, with TRBD2 identical over 9 bases. The ends lost 1 base at V and 9 bases at J; junction bases unmatched: 12. The CDR3 length is 16 residues. CDR3 sequence: CASSLELAGSLRAQYF. The CDR3 DNA follows: TGTGCCAGCAGTTTAGAGCTAGCGGGAAGCCTAAGGGCCCAGTACTTC.

As concerns this clonotype: A read error may be the cause here, since a much bigger clone is one base away. DNA for the CDR3: TGTGCCAGCGGCTTCGCAGGGAGCACAGATACGCAGTATTTT. Amino acids: CASGFAGSTDTQYF. V is TRBV11-2 and J is TRBJ2-3; a possible D gene is TRBD1 (5 bases). The CDR3 is 14 residues long. Germline CDR1 and CDR2: SGHAT and FQNNGV. Complete variable domain (other parts from reference TRBV11-2 and TRBJ2-3): EAGVAQSPRYKIIEKRQSVAFWCNPISGHATLYWYQQILGQGPKLLIQFQNNGVVDDSQLPKDRFSAERLKGVDSTLKIQPAKLEDSAVYLCASGFAGSTDTQYFGPGTRLTVL.

This clonotype was seen at least ten times. CDR3 sequence reads: CASSHGRSDSKQTQYF. The CDR3 coding sequence is TGCGCCAGCAGCCACGGAAGATCGGACAGTAAGCAGACCCAGTACTTC. V usage is TRBV4-3 and J usage is TRBJ2-5; perhaps TRBD1 as D (6 bases). The V and J ends lost 3 bases and 6 bases respectively, with 20 bases between them. Germline V gives CDR1 LGHNA, CDR2 YSLEER. The CDR3 extends over 16 amino acids.

This clonotype was counted many times. V and J are TRBV5-4 and TRBJ2-7; D is unresolved. V was shortened by 3 bases and J by 2 bases, with 9 bases between the two germline ends. The CDR3 runs 13 residues. Germline V gives CDR1 SGHNT, CDR2 YYREEE (reference sequence). CDR3 residues: CASSSGPTYEQYF. CDR3 DNA sequence: TGTGCCAGCAGCTCTGGGCCTACCTACGAGCAGTACTTC. The full variable domain, its missing parts supplied by reference TRBV5-4 and TRBJ2-7, is ETGVTQSPTHLIKTRGQQVTLRCSSQSGHNTVSWYQQALGQGPQFIFQYYREEENGRGNFPPRFSGLQFPNYSSELNVNALELDDSALYLCASSSGPTYEQYFGPGTRLTVT.

Notes on this clonotype: A single base separates this from a much larger clone, so it may be a read error. The V call is TRBV2, the J call TRBJ2-4; 7 nucleotides align to TRBD1. The length of the CDR3 is 15 residues. Germline V CDR1 and CDR2: SNHLY, FYNNEI. The CDR3 spells CASRGTVLAKNTQYF. CDR3 in DNA: TGTGCCAGCAGAGGGACAGTCCTAGCCAAAAACACTCAGTACTTC. Using reference TRBV2 and TRBJ2-4 for the parts outside the CDR3, the full variable domain is EPEVTQTPSHQVTQMGQEVILRCVPISNHLYFYWYRQILGQKVEFLVSFYNNEISEKSEIFDDQFSVERPDGSNFTLKIRSTKLEDSAMYFCASRGTVLAKNTQYFGAGTRLSVL.

To note about this clonotype: Possible read error: a much larger clone is one base away. The V gene is TRBV7-3, the J gene TRBJ2-1; TRBD2 matches at 10 bases. Germline lookup yields CDR1 SGHTA and CDR2 FQGTGA. CDR3 length equals 16 residues. The CDR3 nucleotides read TGTGCCTGCAGCTCAACCCTAGCGGGAGCTTTCCATGAGCAGTTCTTC. Translated, it gives CACSSTLAGAFHEQFF.

This clonotype was counted between two and nine times. This chain uses TRBV9 with TRBJ1-1; D is undetermined. Trimming took 6 bases from V and 6 from J, leaving 15 bases between them. The CDR3 sequence is 13 residues long. Germline CDR1 is SGDLS and CDR2 is YYNGEE. This CDR3 is CASTNPGVPEAFF. CDR3 in DNA: TGTGCCAGCACCAACCCAGGAGTACCTGAAGCTTTCTTT.

The rearrangement uses TRBV9 and TRBJ2-7; 7 positions match TRBD1. CDR3 size: 13 residues. The germline V gene encodes CDR1 SGDLS and CDR2 YYNGEE. V gave up 4 bases and J gave up 3 bases; unmatched junction bases: 4. The CDR3 spells CASSFRDSYEQYF. The CDR3 DNA is TGTGCCAGCAGCTTCCGGGACAGCTACGAGCAGTACTTC.